The clone carrying this TCR beta chain was found a few times. This sample was taken from a study of CD8 T cells in Susac syndrome. With random hexamers, reverse transcription was performed on about 0.45 to 1 ug of RNA. TCRdb processed the immunoSEQ multiplex PCR reads anew with MiXCR; each CDR3 protein has one entry. The data show 150,000 to 200,000 distinct CDR3 sequences, with 85% to 95% seen just once and around 0.1% held by the top ten. The authors carried out high-throughput sequencing of TCR beta. They applied it to CD8+ and CD4+ T cells obtained from blood. The multiple sclerosis control group comprised treatment-naive patients with stable or active relapsing-remitting disease. TEMRA cells underwent FACS enrichment and CD8+ and CD4+ T cells underwent negative isolation. Deletions cut 5 bases from V and 1 base from J, with 13 bases between. CDR1 and CDR2 from the germline V gene are SGHRS and YFSETQ. This CDR3 region has 14 residues.

V is TRBV5-1 and J is TRBJ2-7; D is uncertain. The receptor was derived from a human donor with multiple sclerosis. The specimen was CD4+ T cells from PBMCs. The CDR3 DNA follows: TGCGCCAGCAGGGACGGACCCTCTTCCTACGAGCAGTACTTC. Protein product: CASRDGPSSYEQYF.